These T cell receptor beta chains were read from a single sample in a study of blood T cell repertoires in COVID-19. The method was immunoSEQ multiplex PCR; TCRdb's version includes in-frame clones alone and lacks a portion of them. This repertoire shows under 250,000 clones, around 82% found once; its top ten account for 4.3%. Sequencing input: PBMCs or T cells enriched from blood (not recorded which). These receptors were collected from a young man with acute COVID-19. The CDR3 runs from the conserved cysteine through the conserved F or W. D genes are given only for firm matches. Part of the rows lack a size; the others show once, few, many or a class for expanded clones.

clone size	J gene	V gene	D gene	CDR3 DNA	CDR3 protein
.	TRBJ1-3	TRBV19	.	TGTGCCAGTAGTTTGGACCGGGGCTCTGGAAACACCATATATTTT	CASSLDRGSGNTIYF
.	TRBJ1-1	TRBV19	.	TGTGCCAGTAGTTACAAGAACACTGAAGCTTTCTTT	CASSYKNTEAFF
.	TRBJ1-1	TRBV27	TRBD1	TGTGCCAGCAGTCCTTCCGGGACAGGGAGAACTGAAGCTTTCTTT	CASSPSGTGRTEAFF
.	TRBJ1-1	TRBV5-1	.	TGCGCCAGCAGCCAGAGACAGTCCATGAACACTGAAGCTTTCTTT	CASSQRQSMNTEAFF
.	TRBJ1-5	TRBV28	.	TGTGCCAGCAGCTCTTCATGGCTCAATCAGCCCCAGCATTTT	CASSSSWLNQPQHF
once	TRBJ2-2	TRBV5-5	TRBD1	TGTGCCAGCAGCTTACAGGGGACGAACACCGGGGAGCTGTTTTTT	CASSLQGTNTGELFF
.	TRBJ2-7	TRBV24-1	TRBD1	TGTGCCACCAGTGATCGACAGGGGGCTTCTCCCTACGAGCAGTACTTC	CATSDRQGASPYEQYF
.	TRBJ1-1	TRBV27	.	TGTGCCAGCAGTTACAGGGAAAACACTGAAGCTTTCTTT	CASSYRENTEAFF
.	TRBJ1-4	TRBV5-1	TRBD1	TGCGCCAGCAGCTTGGGACAGGGGGCAACTAATGAAAAACTGTTTTTT	CASSLGQGATNEKLFF
few	TRBJ1-1	TRBV2	.	TGTGCCAGCAGTGAACAAGGGAGTCACACTGAAGCTTTCTTT	CASSEQGSHTEAFF
.	TRBJ2-1	TRBV19	.	TGTGCCAGTAGTAACCCCTACAGGGGGGGCTACAATGAGCAGTTCTTC	CASSNPYRGGYNEQFF
.	TRBJ1-2	TRBV12-3/TRBV12-4	.	TGTGCCAGCAGTTTTGGGGGGTCTGGCTACACCTTC	CASSFGGSGYTF
few	TRBJ1-2	TRBV28	.	TGTGCCAGCGGGCCGAGAGTCTATGGCTACACCTTC	CASGPRVYGYTF
.	TRBJ1-5	TRBV6-2/TRBV6-3	TRBD1	TGTGCCAGCAGTTACAAGTACAGGGGAGGAAATCAGCCCCAGCATTTT	CASSYKYRGGNQPQHF
.	TRBJ2-3	TRBV9	.	TGTGCCAGCAGCGTAGCGGGGTATGGAGATACGCAGTATTTT	CASSVAGYGDTQYF
.	TRBJ2-1	TRBV27	TRBD2	TGTGCCAGCAGTTTATACGCGGGGGGACCCTCGGATGAGCAGTTCTTC	CASSLYAGGPSDEQFF
.	TRBJ1-3	TRBV5-4	TRBD1	TGTGCCAGCAGCTTGGGTTTAAAGGGGGCCGACGGAAACACCATATATTTT	CASSLGLKGADGNTIYF
.	TRBJ1-2	TRBV3-1/TRBV3-2	TRBD1	TGTGCCAGCAGTGAGACAGGGGACTATGGCTACACCTTC	CASSETGDYGYTF
.	TRBJ2-7	TRBV13	TRBD1	TGTGCCAGCAGCTTAGAGACAGGGATTGCCGAGCAGTACTTC	CASSLETGIAEQYF
.	TRBJ2-2	TRBV2	.	TGTGCCAGCAGTGAATATAGACTGTACACCGGGGAGCTGTTTTTT	CASSEYRLYTGELFF
.	TRBJ1-1	TRBV13	.	TGTGCCAGCAGCTTTAATACTGAAGCTTTCTTT	CASSFNTEAFF
.	TRBJ1-1	TRBV12-3/TRBV12-4	.	TGTGCCAGCAGCCGCCTGAAACAGGGTTTCTTT	CASSRLKQGFF
.	TRBJ2-1	TRBV27	TRBD1	TGTGCCAGCAGTTTAGGGACAGGGAACTCCAACAATGAGCAGTTCTTC	CASSLGTGNSNNEQFF
few	TRBJ1-2	TRBV13	.	TGTGCCAGCAGCTTAGCGGGGGATGGCTACACCTTC	CASSLAGDGYTF
.	TRBJ1-1	TRBV4-2	.	TGTGCCAGCAGCCCGACAGTCTACAACACTGAAGCTTTCTTT	CASSPTVYNTEAFF
once	TRBJ2-7	TRBV2	TRBD1	TGTGCCAGCAGTGAAAGGACAGGGAACAGCCAGCAGTACTTC	CASSERTGNSQQYF
.	TRBJ2-3	TRBV10-3	.	TGTGCCATCAGCTGGACAGGCACAGATACGCAGTATTTT	CAISWTGTDTQYF
.	TRBJ1-1	TRBV2	.	TGTGCCAGCAGTGAGATATTACAGGGAACTGAAGCTTTCTTT	CASSEILQGTEAFF
.	TRBJ2-2	TRBV7-3	.	TGTGCCAGCAGCCCGAAAACAGGGCTAAACACCGGGGAGCTGTTTTTT	CASSPKTGLNTGELFF
many	TRBJ2-5	TRBV28	.	TGTGCCAGCAGTCCTAAACGGCGGGCTAAAGAGACCCAGTACTTC	CASSPKRRAKETQYF
.	TRBJ1-2	TRBV7-9	TRBD1	TGTGCCAGCAGTTCCCAGGGGGCTGGAACCAACTATGGCTACACCTTC	CASSSQGAGTNYGYTF
.	TRBJ1-1	TRBV7-9	TRBD1	TGTGCCAGCAGGCAAGGACAGGCGAACACTGAAGCTTTCTTT	CASRQGQANTEAFF
.	TRBJ1-4	TRBV28	TRBD1	TGTGCCAGCACCGGACAGGTTAATGAAAAACTGTTTTTT	CASTGQVNEKLFF
.	TRBJ1-2	TRBV11-2	TRBD1	TGTGCCAGCAGCTTAGCACAGGGGGTAGATGGCTACACCTTC	CASSLAQGVDGYTF
.	TRBJ1-1	TRBV3-1/TRBV3-2	TRBD1	TGTGCCAGCAGCCTGGGACAGCTCCGGAACACTGAAGCTTTCTTT	CASSLGQLRNTEAFF
.	TRBJ1-1	TRBV3-1/TRBV3-2	TRBD1	TGTGCCAGCAGCCAACCTACAGGGGGCACTGAAGCTTTCTTT	CASSQPTGGTEAFF
.	TRBJ1-3	TRBV19	.	TGTGCCAGTAGTATTGGGAGCTCTGGAAACACCATATATTTT	CASSIGSSGNTIYF
.	TRBJ1-5	TRBV11-1	.	TGTGCCAGCAGCCCAAACTCGGAGGGGACCCAGCATTTT	CASSPNSEGTQHF
.	TRBJ1-5	TRBV18	.	TGTGCCAGCTCACCGACGGGGACACATAGCAATCAGCCCCAGCATTTT	CASSPTGTHSNQPQHF
.	TRBJ2-7	TRBV5-1	.	TGCGCCAGCAGCGGCGGGGATAGCTCCTACGAGCAGTACTTC	CASSGGDSSYEQYF
.	TRBJ2-1	TRBV6-1	TRBD2	TGTGCCAGCAGTGAAATTGCTAGCGGGGGGTCCAATGAGCAGTTCTTC	CASSEIASGGSNEQFF
.	TRBJ1-1	TRBV6-5	TRBD1	TGTGCCAGCAGTTACGTGGGACAGATGAACACTGAAGCTTTCTTT	CASSYVGQMNTEAFF
.	TRBJ2-7	TRBV15	.	TGTGCCACCGGGATCGGGGGCGAGCAGTACTTC	CATGIGGEQYF
.	TRBJ1-5	TRBV28	.	TGTGCCAGCAGAAGAGGGAGAATACGGCTTAGTAGCAATCAGCCCCAGCATTTT	CASRRGRIRLSSNQPQHF
.	TRBJ1-2	TRBV19	.	TGTGCCAGTAGTATTCTCCCAGGAGGCTATGGCTACACCTTC	CASSILPGGYGYTF
few	TRBJ1-4	TRBV13	.	TGTGCCAGCAGCTTAGTTAAGGGGCCCAATGAAAAACTGTTTTTT	CASSLVKGPNEKLFF
.	TRBJ1-2	TRBV29-1	TRBD1	TGCAGCGTTGGATATCCGGGACAGATGGATGGCTACACCTTC	CSVGYPGQMDGYTF
once	TRBJ2-3	TRBV9	TRBD1	TGTGCCAGCAGCGGGGGGACAGGCTACACAGATACGCAGTATTTT	CASSGGTGYTDTQYF
.	TRBJ1-2	TRBV6-2/TRBV6-3	.	TGTGCCAGCAGTTCGGGATCTAGAAGGGCGGGCTACACCTTC	CASSSGSRRAGYTF
.	TRBJ2-5	TRBV5-1	.	TGCGCCAGCAGCTTCTGGCCACAAGAGACCCAGTACTTC	CASSFWPQETQYF
.	TRBJ2-7	TRBV9	TRBD1	TGTGCCAGCAGCGTACAAGATGACAGGGTCCACGAGCAGTACTTC	CASSVQDDRVHEQYF
.	TRBJ1-1	TRBV6-5	TRBD1	TGTGCCAGCAGCCAGGACAGGTGGATGAATACTGAAGCTTTCTTT	CASSQDRWMNTEAFF
.	TRBJ2-3	TRBV5-6	TRBD2	TGTGCCAGCAGCGGTACGGGACTAGCGGTCACAGATACGCAGTATTTT	CASSGTGLAVTDTQYF
.	TRBJ2-5	TRBV7-3	TRBD1	TGTGCCAGCAGCCTTTCAGGGGGCGGCCGAGAGACCCAGTACTTC	CASSLSGGGRETQYF
.	TRBJ2-2	TRBV2	.	TGTGCCAGCGGGGGAGGCACCGGGGAGCTGTTTTTT	CASGGGTGELFF
.	TRBJ2-7	TRBV4-2	TRBD2	TGTGCCAGCAGCCGCAGCGGGGGCTCCTACGAGCAGTACTTC	CASSRSGGSYEQYF
.	TRBJ1-1	TRBV18	.	TGTGCCAGCTCACCCTGGACAGAGAACACTGAAGCTTTCTTT	CASSPWTENTEAFF
once	TRBJ1-5	TRBV28	TRBD1	TGTGCCAGCAGAACTACAGGGGGCAGTCAGCCCCAGCATTTT	CASRTTGGSQPQHF
.	TRBJ1-1	TRBV28	.	TGTGCCAGCAGTTTAGCAGGGTGGGAAATGCAAGCTTTCTTT	CASSLAGWEMQAFF